A single sample gave rise to the 31 T cell receptor beta chains below, sequenced in a study of regulatory T cells in long-lasting Graves disease. Arm-PCR of CDR3 regions and iRepertoire HTBI primers were used to build TCR beta libraries. TCRdb fed the multiplex PCR reads into MiXCR, producing one record per CDR3 protein. Of fewer than 550,000 distinct CDR3 sequences listed, 15% to 20% are singletons. Time point in this sample: newly diagnosed GD, antithyroid drugs for less than 3 months. PBMC RNA served as the TCR library source. The sample also formed part of further work on T cells in Graves' hyperthyroidism and ophthalmopathy.

Sample: peripheral blood mononuclear cells (PBMCs), taken at new diagnosis, from a patient treated with antithyroid drugs. The receptors stem from a woman aged 35 to 59 with Graves disease.

The J gene is TRBJ2-7, the V gene TRBV6-2 or TRBV6-3; 12 bases align to TRBD1. Germline CDR1 MNHEY, CDR2 SVGEGT. Trimming cost V 3 bases and J 2 bases; bases outside gene matches: 2. The CDR3 totals 15 residues. As DNA, the CDR3 is TGTGCCAGCAGTTATGGGACAGGGGGCACCTACGAGCAGTACTTC. It encodes CASSYGTGGTYEQYF.

This clonotype was found a few times. The chain links TRBV5-5 to TRBJ2-2; tentative D call: TRBD2 (7 bases). The germline V gene has CDR1 SGHKS and CDR2 YYEKEE (reference sequence). The CDR3 consists of 17 residues. Trimming pared 4 bases from V and 2 bases from J, leaving 18 bases between. CDR3 coding DNA: TGTGCCAGCAGCGAAATGGCGGGGGCCTTTAACACCGGGGAGCTGTTTTTT. As protein: CASSEMAGAFNTGELFF.

In its sample, this clonotype was seen many times. This chain connects TRBV3-1 to TRBJ2-1; 12 bases are shared with TRBD2. The junction had 10 bases not matched to a gene; V was cut back by 5 bases and J by 8 bases. CDR1 LGHDT and CDR2 YNNKEL come from the germline V gene (reference sequence). The CDR3 sequence is 16 residues long. The CDR3: CASSRWTSGVLDEQFF. CDR3 DNA sequence: TGTGCCAGCAGCAGGTGGACTAGCGGGGTGTTGGATGAGCAGTTCTTC.

Only a few counts were recorded for this clonotype. This rearrangement joins TRBV6-1 to TRBJ2-3; no firm D call. This CDR3 is 13 amino acids long. V was cut by 1 base and J by 4 bases, with 6 bases left in between. Germline V gene data show CDR1 as MNHNS and CDR2 as SASEGT. CDR3 nucleotide sequence: TGTGCCAGCAGTGAAGGCCCTCCAGATACGCAGTATTTT. As protein: CASSEGPPDTQYF.

There are many counts of this clonotype. The V and J genes are TRBV7-8 and TRBJ2-2; 9 nucleotides agree with TRBD1. Germline loops: CDR1 SGHVS, CDR2 FQNEAQ. The CDR3 length is 15 residues. Trimming took 4 bases from V and 7 from J; bases not matched to a gene: 7. The CDR3 coding sequence is TGTGCCAGCAGCTCACAGGGGGCGTTCGGCGGGGAGCTGTTTTTT. Translating gives CASSSQGAFGGELFF.

V is TRBV29-1 and J is TRBJ2-6; D uncertain. CDR1 and CDR2 from the germline V gene are SQVTM and ANQGSEA. The CDR3 covers 15 residues. V lost 4 bases, J lost 3 bases, and 13 bases lay in between. CDR3 region: CSVGLLADGANVLTF. In nucleotides, the CDR3 is TGCAGCGTTGGTTTGTTGGCAGATGGGGCCAACGTCCTGACTTTC.

The chain links TRBV18 to TRBJ1-1, with D hard to call. The V gene lost 5 bases and the J gene lost 7 bases, with 8 bases spanning the gap. Germline-derived CDR1 and CDR2 are KGHSH and LQKENI. This CDR3 has 11 amino acids. This CDR3 is CASSLDVEAFF. In DNA form, the CDR3 reads TGTGCCAGCTCATTGGACGTTGAAGCTTTCTTT.

This clonotype showed up just a few times. V and J are TRBV7-2 and TRBJ2-5, with TRBD1 matching over 11 bases. V trimming: 4 bases; J trimming: 5 bases; junction bases outside the gene matches: 9. The germline V gene has CDR1 SGHTA and CDR2 FQGNSA. The CDR3 is 16 amino acids. The CDR3 sequence is CASSSLGQGAGETQYF. The CDR3, as DNA: TGTGCCAGCAGCTCCCTAGGACAGGGGGCCGGTGAGACCCAGTACTTC.

This clonotype occurred a few times. The V and J genes are TRBV7-2 and TRBJ1-2; a weak D match, TRBD1 (5 bases). Germline V gives CDR1 SGHTA, CDR2 FQGNSA. V dropped 5 bases and J dropped 6 bases, with 13 bases sitting between them. The CDR3 runs 13 residues. For the CDR3, the DNA is TGTGCCAGCAGCAACGTTGTGGGGGATGGCTACACCTTC. This codes for CASSNVVGDGYTF.

This clonotype was detected many times. V is TRBV9 and J is TRBJ1-1, with D uncertain. There are 13 residues in the CDR3. The V gene's germline CDR1 is SGDLS and CDR2 YYNGEE. Trimming stripped 0 bases from V and 4 bases from J, with 7 bases between. DNA for the CDR3: TGTGCCAGCAGCGTAGGGCCAGGCACTGAAGCTTTCTTT. This translates into CASSVGPGTEAFF.

This clonotype has just one count. Just one base apart from a much larger clone, this may be a read error. Because it lacks the conserved phenylalanine or tryptophan at the end, this CDR3 is likely a read error. The CDR3 DNA reads TGTGCCAGCAGCCGGTTAATTAACACTGAAGCTTTCTCT. Protein product: CASSRLINTEAFS. The gene calls are TRBV3-1 and TRBJ1-1; D unclear. CDR3 length equals 13 residues. Trimming removed 4 bases from V and 2 bases from J, with 8 bases in between. CDR1 and CDR2 (germline): LGHDT, YNNKEL (reference sequence).

This clonotype was observed many times. The chain employs TRBV15 and TRBJ1-6; no firm D call. The CDR3 has 17 residues. Germline CDR1 reads LNHNV; CDR2 reads YYDKDF (reference sequence). V was cut by 3 bases and J by 0 bases, with 12 bases left in between. CDR3 DNA: TGTGCCACCAGCAGGGGTAGCGGGAGCTCCTATAATTCACCCCTCCACTTT. Its translation is CATSRGSGSSYNSPLHF.

CDR3 protein: CASSQVSPIASNEKLFF. For the CDR3, the DNA is TGCGCCAGCAGCCAAGTATCCCCCATTGCCTCTAATGAAAAACTGTTTTTT. This rearrangement joins TRBV4-1 to TRBJ1-4; D not certain. The CDR3 runs 17 residues. Germline V gene lookup returns CDR1 MGHRA and CDR2 YSYEKL. V was cut by 1 base and J by 3 bases, with 15 bases left in between.

This clonotype was picked up many times. The rearrangement links TRBV2 to TRBJ2-1; TRBD2 aligns across 12 bases. Germline lookup yields CDR1 SNHLY and CDR2 FYNNEI. V lost 5 bases to trimming and J lost 4 bases; unmatched junction nucleotides: 6. CDR3 length: 16 residues. The CDR3 here is CASSTDGLAGYNEQFF. The CDR3 nucleotides read TGTGCCAGCAGTACCGACGGACTAGCGGGGTACAATGAGCAGTTCTTC.

The gene calls are TRBV7-6 and TRBJ1-5; D unclear. This CDR3 region has 15 residues. Looked up from germline, CDR1 is SGHVS and CDR2 is FNYEAQ. V was pared by 6 bases and J by 2 bases, with 14 bases between. The CDR3: CASSTSPWGNQPQHF. In DNA form, the CDR3 reads TGTGCCAGCAGTACCTCTCCTTGGGGCAATCAGCCCCAGCATTTT.

This clonotype has a count of ten or more. V and J are TRBV2 and TRBJ1-2; D perhaps matches TRBD1 (6 bases). Germline lookup yields CDR1 SNHLY and CDR2 FYNNEI. This CDR3 is 14 amino acids long. Trimming shortened V by 3 bases and J by 4 bases, and 12 bases separated the two germline ends. The CDR3, as DNA: TGTGCCAGCAGTGAGGACAGCCCCTCCTATGGCTACACCTTC. Encoded protein: CASSEDSPSYGYTF.

This clonotype was found many times. The chain is built from TRBV12-3 or TRBV12-4 and TRBJ2-7; the match to TRBD1 covers 8 bases. The CDR3 contains 15 residues. V shed 3 bases and J 5 bases; nucleotides not matched to a gene: 9. Here the CDR3 DNA reads TGTGCCAGCAGTTTGCGACAGGGGCGGAGGGACGAGCAGTACTTC. This sequence encodes CASSLRQGRRDEQYF.

This clonotype was counted many times. CDR3 protein: CASSEVGGRSDTQYF. The CDR3 DNA follows: TGTGCCAGCAGTGAAGTAGGGGGGCGTTCAGATACGCAGTATTTT. This chain connects TRBV6-1 to TRBJ2-3; either TRBD1 or TRBD2 may fit D (6 bases each). This CDR3 has 15 residues. Germline loops: CDR1 MNHNS, CDR2 SASEGT. V lost 1 base and J lost 4, with 12 bases in between.

This clonotype was detected ten times or more. CDR3: CASSASTGWHEQYF. The DNA of the CDR3 is TGTGCCAGCAGCGCTTCGACAGGTTGGCACGAGCAGTACTTC. This sequence joins TRBV7-9 and TRBJ2-7; weak D call: TRBD1 (6 bases). This CDR3 is built from 14 residues. Germline CDR1 and CDR2: SEHNR and FQNEAQ (reference sequence). The V end lost 5 bases, the J end lost 5 bases, and 16 bases lay between the germline ends.

This clonotype was counted a single time. V gene TRBV15 combines with J gene TRBJ1-1; 7 nucleotides match TRBD1. The ends lost 2 bases at V and 4 bases at J; junction bases unmatched: 13. Per germline, CDR1 LNHNV and CDR2 YYDKDF (reference sequence). The CDR3 covers 17 residues. Written as DNA, the CDR3 is TGTGCCACCAGCAGAAGCCAGGGGGGGGGGGGACGCACTGAAGCTTTCTTT. Its translation: CATSRSQGGGGRTEAFF.

The rearrangement links TRBV30 to TRBJ2-1, with 10 bases that match TRBD2. Germline-derived CDR1 and CDR2 are GTSNPN and SVGIG (reference sequence). The CDR3 has 16 amino acids. V lost 2 bases to trimming and J lost 3 bases; unmatched junction nucleotides: 7. CDR3 amino acids: CAWSRVAGGLYNEQFF. Written as DNA, the CDR3 is TGTGCCTGGAGTAGGGTAGCGGGGGGACTCTACAATGAGCAGTTCTTC.

The rearrangement uses TRBV28 and TRBJ2-7; perhaps D is TRBD1 or TRBD2 (5 bases each). The CDR3 is 16 residues long. The germline V gene encodes CDR1 MDHEN and CDR2 SYDVKM. The V and J ends lost 4 bases and 6 bases respectively, with 22 bases between them. CDR3 protein: CASSSGTAKLILEQYF. As DNA, the CDR3 is TGTGCCAGCAGTTCGGGGACCGCCAAGCTTATACTCGAGCAGTACTTC.

The genes are TRBV7-9 and TRBJ1-1, with D tentatively TRBD1 (5 bases). Germline-derived CDR1 and CDR2 are SEHNR and FQNEAQ (reference sequence). This CDR3 comprises 13 residues. The germline V and J ends were trimmed by 5 bases and 5 bases, with 12 bases remaining between them. CDR3 region: CASSRGAGTEAFF. Written as DNA, the CDR3 is TGTGCCAGCAGCAGGGGCGCGGGGACTGAAGCTTTCTTT.

The V call is TRBV3-1, the J call TRBJ2-3; the match to TRBD2 covers 12 bases. This CDR3 has 19 residues. From germline, CDR1 is LGHDT and CDR2 YNNKEL (reference sequence). Trimming took 0 bases from V and 7 from J; bases not matched to a gene: 14. The CDR3 is CASSQERLAGGLFPNTQYF. The CDR3, as DNA: TGTGCCAGCAGCCAAGAAAGGCTAGCGGGGGGGCTTTTCCCCAATACGCAGTATTTT.

There are many counts of this clonotype. CDR3 sequence reads: CASSEGTSTDTQYF. CDR3 bases: TGTGCCAGCAGTGAAGGGACAAGCACAGATACGCAGTATTTT. The chain is built from TRBV2 and TRBJ2-3; TRBD1 might be the D (5 bases). V was cut by 1 base and J by 0 bases, with 5 bases left in between. Germline lookup yields CDR1 SNHLY and CDR2 FYNNEI. The CDR3 sequence is 14 residues long.

Ten or more counts support this clonotype. This chain connects TRBV7-9 to TRBJ2-7, with a weak D call TRBD1 (5 bases). The germline V gene encodes CDR1 SEHNR and CDR2 FQNEAQ (reference sequence). This CDR3 has 14 amino acids. V was shortened by 8 bases and J by 3 bases, with 17 bases between the two germline ends. This CDR3 is CASSLEGVSYEQYF. The CDR3 DNA reads TGTGCCAGCTCCCTAGAAGGGGTCAGCTACGAGCAGTACTTC.

This clonotype came up many times. The rearrangement uses TRBV20-1 and TRBJ2-4; D unresolved. Between the trimmed V and J ends, which lost 1 base and 2 bases, there was a span of 24 bases. Looked up from germline, CDR1 is DFQATT and CDR2 is SNEGSKA (reference sequence). This CDR3 is built from 19 residues. CDR3 amino acids: CSARAGSASNQRTKNIQYF. The DNA of the CDR3 is TGCAGTGCTAGAGCCGGCTCGGCCAGCAATCAACGAACCAAAAACATTCAGTACTTC.

This clonotype occurred a few times. For the CDR3, the DNA is TGCGCCAGCAGCTTGGCTCCAGGGACGGATTCACCCCTCCACTTT. This translates into CASSLAPGTDSPLHF. The chain carries TRBV5-1 and TRBJ1-6, with a possible D match to TRBD1 (5 bases). Trimming cost V 0 bases and J 8 bases, with 12 bases left between them. The CDR3 is 15 amino acids. Per germline, CDR1 SGHRS and CDR2 YFSETQ. Using reference TRBV5-1 and TRBJ1-6 for the parts outside the CDR3, the full variable domain is KAGVTQTPRYLIKTRGQQVTLSCSPISGHRSVSWYQQTPGQGLQFLFEYFSETQRNKGNFPGRFSGRQFSNSRSEMNVSTLELGDSALYLCASSLAPGTDSPLHFGNGTRLTVT.

This clonotype was counted ten times or more. This chain joins TRBV19 and TRBJ1-5, with D unclear. Germline V CDR1 and CDR2: LNHDA, SQIVND (reference sequence). The CDR3 extends over 15 amino acids. Trimming pared 4 bases from V and 1 base from J, leaving 11 bases between. The CDR3 protein is CASSTMDGSNQPQHF. The CDR3 DNA follows: TGTGCCAGTAGTACCATGGACGGAAGCAATCAGCCCCAGCATTTT. Using reference TRBV19 and TRBJ1-5 for the parts outside the CDR3, the full variable domain is DGGITQSPKYLFRKEGQNVTLSCEQNLNHDAMYWYRQDPGQGLRLIYYSQIVNDFQKGDIAEGYSVSREKKESFPLTVTSAQKNPTAFYLCASSTMDGSNQPQHFGDGTRLSIL.

This clonotype was seen at least ten times. The chain couples TRBV29-1 to TRBJ1-1; D may be TRBD1 (6 bases). Germline V lookup: CDR1 SQVTM, CDR2 ANQGSEA. V was cut by 1 base and J by 7 bases, with 19 bases left in between. The length of the CDR3 is 15 residues. As DNA, the CDR3 is TGCAGCGTTGAAGGGCTGGCCAGGGGAAGGGATGAAGCTTTCTTT. Protein product: CSVEGLARGRDEAFF.

Ten or more counts support this clonotype. The rearrangement joins TRBV6-1 to TRBJ2-1; TRBD2 agrees at 7 bases. Germline CDR1 reads MNHNS; CDR2 reads SASEGT. Germline trimming cut 4 bases from V and 4 bases from J; bases unmatched to any gene: 7. The CDR3 runs 15 residues. The CDR3 region is CASSGSGASYNEQFF. CDR3 DNA sequence: TGTGCCAGCAGTGGAAGCGGGGCATCATACAATGAGCAGTTCTTC.